These 11 T cell receptor beta chains were all obtained from the same sample, sequenced in a study of CD8+ T cells in alopecia areata (dated 2018 in TCRdb). Library prep was done by the immunoSEQ multiplex PCR assay. For TCR sequencing, RNA was extracted from every sample and reverse transcribed into cDNA to serve as template. The immuneACCESS repertoire file appears here via TCRdb, limited to in-frame rearrangements. These files lack a portion of the clones; in checked studies, under half of the deficit traces to unresolved V genes, and the cause of the others is not known. A total of 150,000 or so clones appear in this sample, roughly 60% of them only once. The ten largest clones represent under 5.5% of the sample. The sample taken for sequencing was CD4+ T cells sorted from blood. The receptors originated from a human donor in good health.

This clone has a handful of counts. The chain is built from TRBV5-6 and TRBJ2-7; 10 bases map to TRBD1. J gave up 7 bases and V 4 bases, and 2 bases lay outside the gene matches. This CDR3 is built from 12 residues. In germline, CDR1 is SGHDT, CDR2 YYEEEE. CDR3 coding DNA: TGTGCCAGCAGCAGACAGGGGGCGGAGCAGTACTTC. Protein: CASSRQGAEQYF.

This clone came up many times. The rearrangement links TRBV4-2 to TRBJ2-2, with 9 bases identical to TRBD1. The CDR3 covers 15 residues. The germline gives CDR1 LGHNA, CDR2 YNFKEQ. J was trimmed by 6 bases and V by 4 bases; bases with no gene match: 6. In nucleotides, the CDR3 is TGTGCCAGCAGCCCGGGACAGGGACACCCCGGGGAGCTGTTTTTT. Protein: CASSPGQGHPGELFF.

The chain recombines TRBV6-1 with TRBJ2-5; the D is unclear. There are 13 residues in the CDR3. Trimming pared 0 bases from V and 4 bases from J, leaving 6 bases between. CDR1 and CDR2 from the germline V gene are MNHNS and SASEGT. DNA for the CDR3: TGTGCCAGCAGTGAAGCGCGCGGAGAGACCCAGTACTTC. This sequence encodes CASSEARGETQYF.

This clone was seen more than once but under ten times. In DNA form, the CDR3 reads TGTGCCAGCAAGGGACAGGTCAATCAGCCCCAGCATTTT. It yields the protein CASKGQVNQPQHF. V usage is TRBV2 and J usage is TRBJ1-5; 8 nucleotides align to TRBD1. V was clipped by 7 bases and J by 3 bases; unmatched bases: 2. CDR3 length: 13 amino acids. From germline, CDR1 is SNHLY and CDR2 FYNNEI.

The CDR3: CASSLRGGLTEAFF. The CDR3 nucleotides are TGCGCCAGCAGCCTAAGAGGGGGGCTCACTGAAGCTTTCTTT. The chain couples TRBV5-1 to TRBJ1-1; weak D call: TRBD1 (6 bases). V shed 4 bases and J shed 4 bases, with 14 bases lying between them. CDR1 and CDR2 from the germline V gene are SGHRS and YFSETQ. The CDR3 runs 14 residues.

V is TRBV27 and J is TRBJ1-1, with D possibly TRBD1 on 6 matching bases. Between the trimmed V and J ends, which lost 5 bases and 5 bases, there was a span of 15 bases. Germline V gene data show CDR1 as MNHEY and CDR2 as SMNVEV (reference sequence). The CDR3 consists of 14 residues. CDR3 bases: TGTGCCAGCAGTCCTTGGGACAAAGGAACTGAAGCTTTCTTT. Translating it yields CASSPWDKGTEAFF.

The rearrangement joins TRBV7-2 to TRBJ2-5; no clear D. Germline assignment: CDR1 SGHTA and CDR2 FQGNSA. The CDR3 sequence is 15 residues long. With 2 bases removed from V and 4 bases from J, the gap between germline ends came to 14 bases. CDR3 amino acids: CASSLTGRVLETQYF. The DNA for the CDR3 is TGTGCCAGCAGCTTAACCGGACGGGTACTAGAGACCCAGTACTTC. Complete variable domain (other parts from reference TRBV7-2 and TRBJ2-5): GAGVSQSPSNKVTEKGKDVELRCDPISGHTALYWYRQSLGQGLEFLIYFQGNSAPDKSGLPSDRFSAERTGGSVSTLTIQRTQQEDSAVYLCASSLTGRVLETQYFGPGTRLLVL.

The J gene is TRBJ2-5, the V gene TRBV3-1 (or the pseudogene TRBV3-2); unclear D gene. This CDR3 is 9 amino acids long. The ends were cut back, 8 bases at V and 5 bases at J, with 3 bases in the middle. Germline V lookup: CDR1 LGHDT, CDR2 YNNKEL (reference sequence). For the CDR3, the DNA is TGTGCCAGCGGCGAGACCCAGTACTTC. Translating it yields CASGETQYF.

The chain is built from TRBV29-1 and TRBJ2-5; TRBD1 agrees at 8 bases. V gave up 7 bases and J gave up 5 bases; unmatched junction bases: 12. Germline values: CDR1 SQVTM, CDR2 ANQGSEA. This CDR3 has 14 residues. This chain's CDR3 is CSACEGNRGETQYF. The DNA for the CDR3 is TGCAGCGCATGCGAAGGGAACAGGGGGGAGACCCAGTACTTC.

The chain joins TRBV18 to TRBJ2-1; D remains unclear. This CDR3 spans 11 amino acids. Germline values: CDR1 KGHSH, CDR2 LQKENI. The V gene lost 6 bases and the J gene lost 8 bases, with 8 bases spanning the gap. The CDR3 protein is CASSPNYEQFF. CDR3 nucleotides: TGTGCCAGCTCTCCCAACTATGAGCAGTTCTTC.

Turning to this clone: Distinct nucleotide sequences in the sample also encode this CDR3. CDR3 nucleotides: TGTGCCAGCAGCCCCAGCGGGCTCTCCTACGAGCAGTACTTC. As protein: CASSPSGLSYEQYF. V usage is TRBV7-9 and J usage is TRBJ2-7, with D perhaps TRBD2 (6 bases). V lost 5 bases and J lost 0, with 11 bases in between. This CDR3 has 14 amino acids. Per the germline V gene, CDR1 is SEHNR and CDR2 is FQNEAQ (reference sequence). Using reference TRBV7-9 and TRBJ2-7 for the parts outside the CDR3, the full variable domain is DTGVSQNPRHKITKRGQNVTFRCDPISEHNRLYWYRQTLGQGPEFLTYFQNEAQLEKSRLLSDRFSAERPKGSFSTLEIQRTEQGDSAMYLCASSPSGLSYEQYFGPGTRLTVT.